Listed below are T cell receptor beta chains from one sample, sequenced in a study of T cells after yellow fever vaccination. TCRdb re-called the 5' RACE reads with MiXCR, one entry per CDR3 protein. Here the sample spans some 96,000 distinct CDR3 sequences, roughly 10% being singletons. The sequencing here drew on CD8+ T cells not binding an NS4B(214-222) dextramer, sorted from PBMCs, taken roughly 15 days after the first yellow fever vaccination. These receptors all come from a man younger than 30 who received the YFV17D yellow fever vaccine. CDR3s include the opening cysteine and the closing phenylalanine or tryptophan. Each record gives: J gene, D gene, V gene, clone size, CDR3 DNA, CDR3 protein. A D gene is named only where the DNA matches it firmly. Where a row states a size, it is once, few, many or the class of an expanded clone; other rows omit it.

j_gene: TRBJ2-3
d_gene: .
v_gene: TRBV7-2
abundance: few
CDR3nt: TGTGCCAGCAGCTTAATGGCAGGGGACGATACGCAGTATTTT
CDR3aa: CASSLMAGDDTQYF

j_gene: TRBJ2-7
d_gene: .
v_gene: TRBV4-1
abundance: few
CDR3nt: TGCGCCAGCAGCCAGACTGACGGCTACTACGAGCAGTACTTC
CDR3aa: CASSQTDGYYEQYF

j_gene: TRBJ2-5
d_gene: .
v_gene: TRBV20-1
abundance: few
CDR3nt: TGCAGTGCTTTATTTCGTCAGCTCCTACAAGAGACCCAGTACTTC
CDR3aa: CSALFRQLLQETQYF

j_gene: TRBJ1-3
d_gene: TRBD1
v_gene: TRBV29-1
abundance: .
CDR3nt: TGCAGCGTTGATGCGGACAGGGCCGAGGGCTCTGGAAACACCATATATTTT
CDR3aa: CSVDADRAEGSGNTIYF

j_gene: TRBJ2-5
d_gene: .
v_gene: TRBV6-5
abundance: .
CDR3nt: TGTGCCAGCAGTTACCCGACAGAGACGCAAGAGACCCAGTACTTC
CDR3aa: CASSYPTETQETQYF

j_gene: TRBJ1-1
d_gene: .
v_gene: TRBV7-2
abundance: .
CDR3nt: TGTGCCAGCAGCTTATTCGGGGTTTGGCGTCGTAAAACTGAAGCTTTCTTT
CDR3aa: CASSLFGVWRRKTEAFF

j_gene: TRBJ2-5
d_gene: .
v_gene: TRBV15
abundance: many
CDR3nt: TGTGCCACCAAAGGAGAGACCCAGTACTTC
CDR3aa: CATKGETQYF

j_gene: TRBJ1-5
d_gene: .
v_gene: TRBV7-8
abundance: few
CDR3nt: TGTGCCAGCAGCGGGAACGTGGGTAGCAATCAGCCCCAGCATTTT
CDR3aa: CASSGNVGSNQPQHF

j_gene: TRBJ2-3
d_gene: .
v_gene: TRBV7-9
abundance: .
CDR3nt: TGTGCCAGCAGCATCAAAATCAGGGATACGCAGTATTTT
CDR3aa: CASSIKIRDTQYF

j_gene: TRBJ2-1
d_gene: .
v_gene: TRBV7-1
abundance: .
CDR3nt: TGTGCCAGGAGCCCCGGGGTGATCTCCTACAATGAGCAGTTCTTC
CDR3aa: CARSPGVISYNEQFF

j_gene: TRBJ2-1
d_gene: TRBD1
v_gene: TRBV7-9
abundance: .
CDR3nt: TGTGCCAGCAGCTTTGACAGGGGGGCTTTTGAGCAGTTCTTC
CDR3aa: CASSFDRGAFEQFF

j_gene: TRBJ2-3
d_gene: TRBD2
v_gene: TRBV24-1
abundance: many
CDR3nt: TGTGCCACCAGTGATTTGCAGGAACTAGCGGGAGATACGCAGTATTTT
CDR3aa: CATSDLQELAGDTQYF

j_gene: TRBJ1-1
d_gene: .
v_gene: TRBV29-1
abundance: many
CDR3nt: TGCAGCGTCGAGACAGGAGAGAACACTGAAGCTTTCTTT
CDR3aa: CSVETGENTEAFF

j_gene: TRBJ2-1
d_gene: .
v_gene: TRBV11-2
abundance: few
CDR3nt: TGTGCCAGCAGCTTAGTTGGGGGCCCCTACAATGAGCAGTTCTTC
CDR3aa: CASSLVGGPYNEQFF

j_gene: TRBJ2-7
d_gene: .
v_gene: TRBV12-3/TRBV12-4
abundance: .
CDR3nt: TGTGCCAGCAGAGGTCGGGAGTCCTACGAGCAGTACTTC
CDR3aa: CASRGRESYEQYF

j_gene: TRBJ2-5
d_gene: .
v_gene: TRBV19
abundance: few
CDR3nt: TGTGCCAGTAGTATCGTCGGGGGAGAGACCCAGTACTTC
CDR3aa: CASSIVGGETQYF

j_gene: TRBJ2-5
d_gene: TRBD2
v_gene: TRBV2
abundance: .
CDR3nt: TGTGCCAGCAGTCCTACTAGCGGGGGGGGAGAGACCCAGTACTTC
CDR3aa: CASSPTSGGGETQYF

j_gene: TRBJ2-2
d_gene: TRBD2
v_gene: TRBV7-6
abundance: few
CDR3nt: TGTGCCAGCAGCTGGGGACGACTAGCGGGGGGGGTCGACACCGGGGAGCTGTTTTTT
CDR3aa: CASSWGRLAGGVDTGELFF

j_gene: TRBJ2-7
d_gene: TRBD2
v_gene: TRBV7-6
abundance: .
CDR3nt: TGTGCCAGCAGCTTCGGAGCGGGGGGGACCTACGAGCAGTACTTC
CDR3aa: CASSFGAGGTYEQYF

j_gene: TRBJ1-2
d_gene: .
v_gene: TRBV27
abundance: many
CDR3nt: TGTGCCAGCAGTTTAGGAGGGGCGCAGGGCTACACCTTC
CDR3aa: CASSLGGAQGYTF

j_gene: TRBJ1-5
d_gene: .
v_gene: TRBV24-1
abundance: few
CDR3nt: TGTGCCACCAGTGATTTATCGGGTCAGCCCCAGCATTTT
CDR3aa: CATSDLSGQPQHF

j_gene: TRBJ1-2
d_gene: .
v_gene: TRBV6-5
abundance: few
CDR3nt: TGTGCCAGCAGTTACTCAGGCGGAAACTATGGCTACACCTTC
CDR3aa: CASSYSGGNYGYTF

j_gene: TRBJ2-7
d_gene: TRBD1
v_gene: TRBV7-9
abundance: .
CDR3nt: TGTGCCAGCAGCCCGGCCGGGACAGGGAGGCCCTACGAGCAGTACTTC
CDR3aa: CASSPAGTGRPYEQYF

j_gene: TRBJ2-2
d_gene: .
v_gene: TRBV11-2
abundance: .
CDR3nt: TGTGCCAGCAGCGACCCGTCAAACGCGAACACCGGGGAGCTGTTTTTT
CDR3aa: CASSDPSNANTGELFF

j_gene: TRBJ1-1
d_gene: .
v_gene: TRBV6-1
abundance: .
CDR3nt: TGTGCCAGCAGTGTCGGACAGAGGAACACTGAAGCTTTCTTT
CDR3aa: CASSVGQRNTEAFF

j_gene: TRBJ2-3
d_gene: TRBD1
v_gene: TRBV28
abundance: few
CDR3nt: TGTGCCAGCAGTCCATCGACAGGGATTAGCACAGATACGCAGTATTTT
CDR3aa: CASSPSTGISTDTQYF

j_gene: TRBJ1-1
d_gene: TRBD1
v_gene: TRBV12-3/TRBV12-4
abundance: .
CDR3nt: TGTGCCAGCACCCCGACAGGGGGTGAGACTGAAGCTTTCTTT
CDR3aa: CASTPTGGETEAFF

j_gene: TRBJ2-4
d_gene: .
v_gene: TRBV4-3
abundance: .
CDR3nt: TGCGCCAGCAGCCAAGATTTGGGTTCGCCTGCGCAAAACATTCAGTACTTC
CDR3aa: CASSQDLGSPAQNIQYF

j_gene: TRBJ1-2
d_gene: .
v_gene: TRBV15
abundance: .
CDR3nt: TGTGCCACCAGCCGACCTGCGGGTCCGGGGTATGGCTACACCTTC
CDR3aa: CATSRPAGPGYGYTF

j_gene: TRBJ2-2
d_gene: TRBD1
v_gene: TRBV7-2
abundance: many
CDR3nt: TGTGCCAGCAGCCCAGGGACAGGGAACACCGGGGAGCTGTTTTTT
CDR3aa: CASSPGTGNTGELFF

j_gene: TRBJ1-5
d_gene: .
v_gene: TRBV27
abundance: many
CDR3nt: TGTGCCAGCAGTTTAGTCCCCACACAGCCCCAGCATTTT
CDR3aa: CASSLVPTQPQHF

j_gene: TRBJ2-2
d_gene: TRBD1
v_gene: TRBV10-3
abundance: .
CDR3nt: TGTGCCATCAGCAAGACAGGGGGCGCCGACACCGGGGAGCTGTTTTTT
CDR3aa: CAISKTGGADTGELFF

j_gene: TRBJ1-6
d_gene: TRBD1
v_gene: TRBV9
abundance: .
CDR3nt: TGTGCCAGCAGTGAAGGGACAGCCAATTCACCCCTCCACTTT
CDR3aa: CASSEGTANSPLHF